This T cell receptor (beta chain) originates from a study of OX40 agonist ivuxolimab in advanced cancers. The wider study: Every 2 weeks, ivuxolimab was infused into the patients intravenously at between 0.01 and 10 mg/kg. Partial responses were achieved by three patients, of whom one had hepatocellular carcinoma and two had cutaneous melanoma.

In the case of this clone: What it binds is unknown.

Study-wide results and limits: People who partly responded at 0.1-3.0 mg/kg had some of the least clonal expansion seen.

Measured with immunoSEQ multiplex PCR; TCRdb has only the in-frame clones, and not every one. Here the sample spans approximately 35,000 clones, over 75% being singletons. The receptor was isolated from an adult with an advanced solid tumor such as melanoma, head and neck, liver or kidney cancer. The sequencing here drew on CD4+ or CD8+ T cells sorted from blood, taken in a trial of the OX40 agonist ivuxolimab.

Written as DNA, the CDR3 is TGCGCCAGCAGCTTCACAGGGGGGAGTGCCTACAATGAGCAGTTCTTC. It specifies CASSFTGGSAYNEQFF. The chain is built from TRBV5-1 and TRBJ2-1, with 8 bases that match TRBD1. The CDR3 length is 16 residues. V dropped 2 bases and J dropped 2; count of bases not matched to a gene: 6. CDR1 is SGHRS, CDR2 YFSETQ, per germline. Full variable domain (missing parts from reference TRBV5-1 and TRBJ2-1): KAGVTQTPRYLIKTRGQQVTLSCSPISGHRSVSWYQQTPGQGLQFLFEYFSETQRNKGNFPGRFSGRQFSNSRSEMNVSTLELGDSALYLCASSFTGGSAYNEQFFGPGTRLTVL.